One T cell receptor (beta chain) is described in this entry. Its antigen remains unknown. V was shortened by 2 bases and J by 2 bases, with 9 bases between the two germline ends. This CDR3 contains 15 residues. The germline CDR1 and CDR2 sequences are MDHEN and SYDVKM. This sample was taken from a study of vaccination and CD4 T cells after COVID-19. As for the study in general: Recovered patients in the cohort numbered six men and four women, two of them Hispanic. Samples were taken after vaccination, a median of roughly 65 days after dose two, with a range of 14 to 241. Cellular stimulation was performed using overlapping spike peptides derived from SARS-CoV-2, HCoV-NL63, HCoV-OC43 and HCoV-229E. A CEFX pool, an HIV-1 Nef pool, or no peptide went to control cultures.

Stated treatment: roughly ten-day PBMC culture with coronavirus spike peptide pools or control peptides (ViraFEST assay). Cultured CD4+ T-cell DNA underwent Oncomine TCR Beta short-read sequencing. TCRdb processed the PCR reads anew with MiXCR; each CDR3 protein has one entry. The table has about 14,000 distinct CDR3 sequences, approximately 35% seen once; the top ten hold roughly a third. This chain joins TRBV28 and TRBJ2-2; the D is unclear. The clonotype originates from a human donor with COVID-19. Sequencing was carried out using cultured CD4+ T cells from blood. Here the CDR3 DNA reads TGTGCCAGCAGTTTAGGAGTCAGAAACACCGGGGAGCTGTTTTTT. Residues: CASSLGVRNTGELFF.